This record covers a single TCR beta chain. Its antigen is currently unknown. Time point indicated: baseline pretreatment blood. This sample's treatment: 15 Gy SBRT to primary tumor, nephrectomy 4 weeks later. Blood was sampled at baseline, 2 weeks and 4 weeks after SBRT. Clear cell pathology was present in this patient's renal cell carcinoma. The source of the sample is a study of radiation and T cells in renal cell carcinoma. Overall study findings and caveats: Pretreatment tumor biopsies were lacking, so baseline clonotypes are unknown. Top tumor clonotypes rose in blood 2 weeks post-radiation, then contracted.

This CDR3 is built from 14 residues. Here immunoSEQ multiplex PCR was the method, and the copy in TCRdb shows in-frame clones only, minus some. Of 45,000 to 65,000 clones listed, 78% are singletons. The gene calls are TRBV21-1 and TRBJ2-7; the table gives TRBD2 as D, unverified against the DNA. TRBV21-1 is a pseudogene. Sequencing used blood, obtained from a patient whose treatment included radiotherapy and nephrectomy. The clonotype originates from a man between 60 and 75 years old with renal cell carcinoma. The CDR3 loop reads CASTSSGFAYEQYF. CDR3 DNA sequence: TGTGCCAGCACCTCTAGTGGTTTCGCCTACGAGCAGTACTTC.